This T cell receptor (beta chain) was sequenced in a study of cytomegalovirus exposure and HLA in healthy donors. Germline loops: CDR1 SGHRS, CDR2 YFSETQ. This CDR3 is 15 amino acids long. V dropped 1 base and J dropped 5 bases, with 14 bases sitting between them. 60 Vbeta and 13 Jbeta primers were used in PCR. Data came from immunoSEQ multiplex PCR; TCRdb stores just in-frame clones and leaves some out. The sample holds roughly 100,000 clones; approximately 79% are singletons and the top ten take 3.6%. Sequencing was performed on PBMCs. The receptor's source is a man in his sixties in good health and CMV-seronegative. The rearrangement links TRBV5-1 to TRBJ2-3, with D possibly matching TRBD1 (5 bases). CDR3 loop: CASSLMPRAGDTQYF. CDR3 nucleotides: TGCGCCAGCAGCTTGATGCCCAGGGCCGGAGATACGCAGTATTTT.